This TCR beta chain came from a study of T-cell memory formation after mild COVID-19. Study findings and constraints: Memory sampled before infection contained some responding clones, suggesting cross-reactive memory joined. CD4+ contracting clones were mainly CM and EM; CD8+ ones, EMRA. Later expanders leaned CD4+, whereas day 15 to 85 contracting clones were balanced CD4/CD8.

V lost 1 base, J lost 7 bases, and 14 bases lay in between. The CDR3 loop spans 16 amino acids. It was 5'RACE with constant-segment primers that produced the TCR alpha and TCR beta cDNA libraries, which carried sample barcodes and UMIs. One entry per CDR3 protein results from TCRdb running MiXCR on the 5' RACE reads. The sample records some 180,000 distinct CDR3 sequences, approximately 12% being singletons. In this sample, this clonotype turned up a few times. Its antigen is currently unknown. This sequence originates from a man aged 18 to 29 who had mild COVID-19 (a few samples of this study predate the infection). Cell type and time point are not known. V and J are TRBV12-3 or TRBV12-4 and TRBJ1-6; D possibly corresponds to TRBD1 (6 bases). Sequenced sample: PBMCs or a T cell subset sorted from them (not recorded which). The CDR3 DNA reads TGTGCCAGCAGTTTAGGGGGGGCAGTTGGGAATTCACCCCTCCACTTT. It translates to CASSLGGAVGNSPLHF.